This T cell receptor beta chain was identified in a study of CD8 T cells in Susac syndrome. Patients with Susac syndrome showed fulfilment of recently defined diagnostic criteria for definite or probable disease. The CDR3 loop spans 15 amino acids. V lost 5 bases to trimming and J lost 1 base, with 15 bases between them. Germline lookup yields CDR1 MGHDK and CDR2 SYGVNS. An input of roughly 0.5 to 1 ug of RNA was subjected to reverse transcription using random hexamers. TCRdb ran MiXCR on the immunoSEQ multiplex PCR reads and lists one entry per CDR3 protein. This sample carries 170,000 or so distinct CDR3 sequences, roughly 95% of them seen once, and the ten largest clones take about 0.12%.

The chain carries TRBV25-1 and TRBJ2-7; weak D call: TRBD2 (6 bases). This TCR came from a human donor with Susac syndrome. Sample: CD4+ T cells from PBMCs. The CDR3 here is CASSTGTSGSYEQYF. CDR3 nucleotides: TGTGCCAGCAGTACGGGGACGAGCGGGTCCTACGAGCAGTACTTC.